This TCR beta chain was captured by sequencing in a study of T cell changes during pregnancy in multiple sclerosis. Repertoires were generated with immunoSEQ multiplex PCR, while TCRdb's copy carries only in-frame clones and drops some. The sample includes roughly 42,000 clones, 80% to 95% of them seen just once. CDR3 length: 14 residues. With 1 base removed from V and 3 bases from J, the gap between germline ends came to 9 bases. Germline V gene data show CDR1 as SGHTA and CDR2 as FQGNSA. V gene TRBV7-2 combines with J gene TRBJ1-1; the D gene is possibly TRBD1 (5 bases). The sequence derives from a female donor in good health, enrolled as a control in a pregnancy study. The sequencing here drew on CD4+ T cells from peripheral blood mononuclear cells, taken in the second trimester of pregnancy. The CDR3 reads CASSLVAGDTEAFF. The CDR3 bases are TGTGCCAGCAGCTTAGTAGCGGGGGACACTGAAGCTTTCTTT.